This TCR beta chain was found in a study of blood T cell repertoires in COVID-19. Study summary: From the United States, Italy and Spain came samples of acute and convalescent COVID-19.

Per the study methods: Reference gene primer amplification in the assay estimated nucleated cell counts. Sequencing was performed with immunoSEQ multiplex PCR; in TCRdb, only in-frame clones are kept and a portion is missing. The V and J calls and clone size come from that table; D and trimming were worked out from the DNA. This sample has about 200,000 clones, with more than 70% found just once. CDR3 size: 15 residues. Trimming removed 1 base at V and 0 bases at J, with 7 bases between. Germline loops: CDR1 LNHNV, CDR2 YYDKDF (reference sequence). This sequence originates from a man aged 18 to 30 with active or convalescent COVID-19. What was sequenced was peripheral blood. The rearrangement joins TRBV15 to TRBJ2-1; D unclear. The CDR3 bases are TGTGCCACCAGCAGAGCTCCTACCTCCTACAATGAGCAGTTCTTC. It encodes CATSRAPTSYNEQFF.